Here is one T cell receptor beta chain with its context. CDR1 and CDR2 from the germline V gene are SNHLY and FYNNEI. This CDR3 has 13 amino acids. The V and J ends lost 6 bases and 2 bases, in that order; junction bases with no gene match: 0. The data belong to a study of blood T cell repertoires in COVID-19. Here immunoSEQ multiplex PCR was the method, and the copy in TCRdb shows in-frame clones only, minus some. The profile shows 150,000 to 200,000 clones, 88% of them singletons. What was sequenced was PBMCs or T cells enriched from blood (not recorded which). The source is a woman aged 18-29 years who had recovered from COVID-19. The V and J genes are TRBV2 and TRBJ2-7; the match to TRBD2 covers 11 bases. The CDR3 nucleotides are TGTGCCAGCAGGACTAGCGGGGCCTACGAGCAGTACTTC. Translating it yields CASRTSGAYEQYF.